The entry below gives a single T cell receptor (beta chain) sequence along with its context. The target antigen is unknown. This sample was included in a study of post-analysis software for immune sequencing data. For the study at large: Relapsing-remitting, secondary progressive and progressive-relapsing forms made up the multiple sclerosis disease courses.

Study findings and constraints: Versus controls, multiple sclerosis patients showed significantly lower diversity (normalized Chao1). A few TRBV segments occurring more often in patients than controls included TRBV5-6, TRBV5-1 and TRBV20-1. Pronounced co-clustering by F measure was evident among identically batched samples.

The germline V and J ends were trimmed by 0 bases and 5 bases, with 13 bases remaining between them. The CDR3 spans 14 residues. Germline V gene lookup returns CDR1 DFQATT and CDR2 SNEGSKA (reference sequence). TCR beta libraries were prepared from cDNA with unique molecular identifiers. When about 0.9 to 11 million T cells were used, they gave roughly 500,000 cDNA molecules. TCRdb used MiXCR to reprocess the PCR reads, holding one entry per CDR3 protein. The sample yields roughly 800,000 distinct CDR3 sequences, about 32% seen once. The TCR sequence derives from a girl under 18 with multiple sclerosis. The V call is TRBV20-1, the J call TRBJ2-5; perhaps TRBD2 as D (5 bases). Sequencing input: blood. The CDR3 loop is CSARDPRTPETQYF. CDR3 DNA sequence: TGCAGTGCTAGAGATCCCAGGACTCCGGAGACCCAGTACTTC.